Listed here are 32 T cell receptor beta chains from one sample, sequenced in a study of T cells expressing NK-cell markers. Following a re-call of the 5' RACE reads, TCRdb has one entry per CDR3 protein and lacks DNA. This table lists some 440,000 distinct CDR3 sequences. What was sequenced was blood T cells: a sorted CD56 or NKG2C T cell subset, CD4+ or CD8+ T cells, or bulk PBMC T cells (not recorded which). The receptors shown here come from a woman in her fifties or sixties in good health.

This chain connects TRBV12-3 or TRBV12-4 to TRBJ2-2; TCRdb proposes TRBD2, but this gene call is untestable without DNA. The CDR3 extends over 18 amino acids. The CDR3 sequence: CASSLASLAGGPAGELFF.

The chain combines TRBV5-1 with TRBJ2-5; the D call of TRBD1 rests on TCRdb alone, since no DNA is present to check it. The V gene's germline CDR1 is SGHRS and CDR2 YFSETQ. This CDR3 spans 16 amino acids. The CDR3 here is CASSGKQGNLQETQYF.

The rearrangement joins TRBV7-2 to TRBJ2-1. CDR3 length: 13 amino acids. Germline CDR1 and CDR2: SGHTA and FQGNSA. CDR3 loop: CASSLPQTAEQFF. Combining the CDR3 with reference TRBV7-2 and TRBJ2-1 gives the whole variable domain GAGVSQSPSNKVTEKGKDVELRCDPISGHTALYWYRQSLGQGLEFLIYFQGNSAPDKSGLPSDRFSAERTGGSVSTLTIQRTQQEDSAVYLCASSLPQTAEQFFGPGTRLTVL.

The rearrangement uses TRBV5-4 and TRBJ2-3; TCRdb returns TRBD2, unconfirmable since there is no DNA. There are 12 residues in the CDR3. CDR1 SGHNT and CDR2 YYREEE come from the germline V gene (reference sequence). CDR3 residues: CASGTYTDTQYF.

The chain recombines TRBV7-3 with TRBJ2-1; the TCRdb call, TRBD2, lacks DNA for checking. The CDR3 length is 18 residues. The germline gives CDR1 SGHTA, CDR2 FQGTGA. The CDR3 sequence is CASSSSIAGVGSYNEQFF.

The chain carries TRBV11-3 and TRBJ1-1; there is no DNA to check the TCRdb D call of TRBD1. Germline CDR1 reads SGHNT; CDR2 reads YENEEA. The CDR3 runs to 12 residues. The CDR3: CASSRGNTEAFF.

V and J are TRBV5-1 and TRBJ2-6; absent DNA, TCRdb's TRBD2 call cannot be checked. CDR1 and CDR2 (germline): SGHRS, YFSETQ. This CDR3 is built from 19 residues. CDR3 amino acids: CASSLQTGTRNSGANVLTF.

J is TRBJ1-6 and V is TRBV5-1; TCRdb calls TRBD1, which cannot be checked without DNA. The length of the CDR3 is 16 residues. Germline V gene data show CDR1 as SGHRS and CDR2 as YFSETQ. The CDR3 protein is CASSLEGGDHNSPLHF.

V is TRBV12-3 or TRBV12-4 and J is TRBJ1-6. The CDR3 contains 19 residues. CDR3 region: CASSFFLTDLIKNNSPLHF.

CDR3 region: CASSPDRVRGYTF. The V and J genes are TRBV14 and TRBJ1-2; TCRdb indicates TRBD1, and absent DNA this call remains unverified. The germline V gene encodes CDR1 SGHDN and CDR2 FVKESK. This CDR3 spans 13 amino acids. The complete variable domain, with remaining parts taken from reference TRBV14 and TRBJ1-2, reads EAGVTQFPSHSVIEKGQTVTLRCDPISGHDNLYWYRRVMGKEIKFLLHFVKESKQDESGMPNNRFLAERTGGTYSTLKVQPAELEDSGVYFCASSPDRVRGYTFGSGTRLTVV.

The chain employs TRBV12-3 or TRBV12-4 and TRBJ2-3; TCRdb's assignment of TRBD2 cannot be checked, as there is no DNA. The CDR3 consists of 18 residues. The CDR3 sequence: CASSIPSSGYPFSDTQYF.

The chain recombines TRBV6-2 or TRBV6-3 with TRBJ1-5. CDR1 and CDR2 (germline): MNHEY, SVGEGT. The CDR3 covers 15 residues. This CDR3 is CASSYSGRSNQPQHF.

V is TRBV2 and J is TRBJ1-2; the TCRdb call, TRBD1, lacks DNA for checking. The CDR3 runs 14 residues. Germline-derived CDR1 and CDR2 are SNHLY and FYNNEI. CDR3 amino acids: CASVIAPGQEGYTF.

The gene calls are TRBV7-9 and TRBJ1-4. The CDR3 runs 13 residues. CDR1 is SEHNR and CDR2 is FQNEAQ in the germline V gene (reference sequence). The chain's CDR3 is CASSLALSEKLFF. The variable domain in full, with the rest retrieved from reference TRBV7-9 and TRBJ1-4, is DTGVSQNPRHKITKRGQNVTFRCDPISEHNRLYWYRQTLGQGPEFLTYFQNEAQLEKSRLLSDRFSAERPKGSFSTLEIQRTEQGDSAMYLCASSLALSEKLFFGSGTQLSVL.

The rearrangement joins TRBV5-1 to TRBJ2-2; there is no DNA to check the TCRdb D call of TRBD2. Germline V lookup: CDR1 SGHRS, CDR2 YFSETQ. The CDR3 covers 16 residues. The CDR3 region is CASSLGDYTNTGELFF.

The rearrangement uses TRBV11-3 and TRBJ2-4; TCRdb calls TRBD2, which cannot be checked without DNA. In germline, CDR1 is SGHNT, CDR2 YENEEA. The CDR3 runs 16 residues. The CDR3 sequence: CASSLRGLEAKNIQYF.

The genes are TRBV6-2 or TRBV6-3 and TRBJ2-3; TCRdb selects TRBD1, and the lack of DNA leaves this call unchecked. This CDR3 has 16 amino acids. Germline V gives CDR1 MNHEY, CDR2 SVGEGT. CDR3 protein: CASSFLGTGVGDTQYF.

The chain joins TRBV9 to TRBJ2-2; with no DNA, the TCRdb D assignment of TRBD1 cannot be verified. Germline lookup yields CDR1 SGDLS and CDR2 YYNGEE. The CDR3 has 14 amino acids. The CDR3 loop is CASSALMGTGELFF.

The chain carries TRBV6-6 and TRBJ2-2; TCRdb picks TRBD1, but there is no DNA to check that call. Germline V gene data show CDR1 as MNHNY and CDR2 as SVGAGI (reference sequence). This CDR3 is built from 15 residues. The chain's CDR3 is CASSYNGGPTGELFF.

The chain has TRBV5-1 and TRBJ1-1. The CDR3 spans 15 residues. CDR1 SGHRS and CDR2 YFSETQ come from the germline V gene. This CDR3 reads CASSLLQTAETEAFF.

The rearrangement uses TRBV28 and TRBJ2-3; the TCRdb D gene call, TRBD1, has no DNA to confirm it. Germline V gives CDR1 MDHEN, CDR2 SYDVKM. This CDR3 contains 17 residues. The CDR3 spells CASSLMAGVSSTDTQYF.

The V call is TRBV4-1, the J call TRBJ2-3; TCRdb outputs TRBD2, but without DNA this stays unchecked. This CDR3 spans 14 amino acids. Germline V gives CDR1 MGHRA, CDR2 YSYEKL. The CDR3: CASSLREFTDTQYF.

The rearrangement joins TRBV5-1 to TRBJ1-1; TCRdb calls TRBD1, which cannot be checked without DNA. The CDR3 sequence is 15 residues long. Looked up from germline, CDR1 is SGHRS and CDR2 is YFSETQ. CDR3 amino acids: CASSPRQDSNTEAFF.

The chain couples TRBV5-5 to TRBJ1-1; TCRdb designates TRBD1, a call that cannot be tested without DNA. The length of the CDR3 is 13 residues. CDR1 and CDR2 (germline): SGHKS, YYEKEE (reference sequence). This chain's CDR3 is CASRGTGYTEAFF.

The V and J genes are TRBV6-1 and TRBJ1-1. Germline V gene data show CDR1 as MNHNS and CDR2 as SASEGT. The CDR3 loop spans 11 amino acids. The CDR3 region is CASRTVTEAFF.

The V gene is TRBV29-1, the J gene TRBJ1-2. Germline CDR1 SQVTM, CDR2 ANQGSEA. This CDR3 spans 11 amino acids. The CDR3 loop is CSAKRVGGYTF.

The rearrangement joins TRBV7-9 to TRBJ2-1; TCRdb gives TRBD2 as the D gene, but with no DNA this cannot be confirmed. Germline CDR1 is SEHNR and CDR2 is FQNEAQ (reference sequence). CDR3 length equals 17 residues. CDR3 sequence reads: CASSLVTTSGSYNEQFF.

The chain has TRBV4-2 and TRBJ2-5; the TCRdb D gene call, TRBD2, has no DNA to confirm it. CDR1 is LGHNA and CDR2 is YNFKEQ in the germline V gene. This CDR3 has 18 amino acids. CDR3 loop: CASSQAIGLAGDQETQYF.

This chain links TRBV19 with TRBJ2-1; with no DNA, the TCRdb D assignment of TRBD2 cannot be verified. The length of the CDR3 is 15 residues. Germline CDR1 is LNHDA and CDR2 is SQIVND (reference sequence). The CDR3 sequence is CASSISGTIYNEQFF.

The chain uses TRBV12-3 or TRBV12-4 and TRBJ1-5; TCRdb gives TRBD1 as the D gene, but with no DNA this cannot be confirmed. CDR3 length: 15 residues. The CDR3 sequence: CASRQMTGGSQPQHF.

V is TRBV7-8 and J is TRBJ2-1; TCRdb indicates TRBD1, and absent DNA this call remains unverified. The CDR3 is 14 residues long. Germline loops: CDR1 SGHVS, CDR2 FQNEAQ. CDR3 sequence reads: CASSPKTVWDEQFF.

The chain's CDR3 is CASSLVGASLYQETQYF. J is TRBJ2-5 and V is TRBV7-2; the TCRdb call, TRBD2, lacks DNA for checking. The germline gives CDR1 SGHTA, CDR2 FQGNSA. CDR3 length: 17 amino acids.